This TCR beta chain derives from a study of cytomegalovirus exposure and HLA in healthy donors. Study results and limitations: With high specificity and sensitivity, the classifier reportedly diagnosed cytomegalovirus status. With DRB1 most and HLA-C fewest, TCR association rates differed between HLA loci in a later analysis. In a later analysis, a missense DCLRE1C variant was linked to TCR beta V- and J-gene trimming. TCR beta V segments were, for the most part, productive about 87% or about 30% of the time in an earlier analysis.

The trim removed 4 bases at V and 1 base at J, leaving 14 bases unmatched. The CDR3 has 19 amino acids. Germline CDR1 reads SGHVS; CDR2 reads FQNEAQ. Primers included in the PCR were 60 Vbeta and 13 Jbeta primers. Some clones are missing from TCRdb's copy, which holds only in-frame ones; the method was immunoSEQ multiplex PCR. The sample has around 89,000 clones; around three quarters are singletons. Concerning this clone: The target antigen is unknown.

The sequence was collected from a man aged 40-55 years in good health and CMV-seronegative. The source material was PBMCs. The chain links TRBV7-8 to TRBJ2-3; 10 nucleotides align to TRBD2. The CDR3 nucleotides are TGTGCCAGCAGCTCCGCACTAGCGGGGAATGGTTTTGGCACAGATACGCAGTATTTT. It yields the protein CASSSALAGNGFGTDTQYF.